These 8 T cell receptor beta chains share one sample of origin, sequenced in a study of regulatory T cells in long-lasting Graves disease (dated by TCRdb to about 2021). Library construction relied on multiplex PCR. The listed sequencing device is Illumina HiSeq 4000. To build TCR beta libraries, CDR3 regions were amplified by Arm-PCR using iRepertoire HTBI primers. Using fastp trimming at Q25 and MiXCR clonotype assembly, TCRdb reanalyzed the public sequencing data and kept in-frame beta chains. Each record represents a unique CDR3 protein, reported with the most common genes and DNA among its rows. Within this sample are about 460,000 distinct CDR3 sequences, with around 13% of them counted one time only. The ten largest clones add up to under 20% of the sample. Per the publication, the time point label means: newly diagnosed GD, antithyroid drugs for less than 3 months. For both TCR sequencing and RNA sequencing, RNA was extracted from PBMCs in TRIzol.

The same sample was also used in a study of T cells in Graves' hyperthyroidism and ophthalmopathy.

The specimen comprised peripheral blood mononuclear cells (PBMCs), sampled at new diagnosis, from a patient treated with antithyroid drugs. The receptor source for this set is a woman aged 45-60 years with Graves disease. Donor details come from another sample of the same person, matched by shared clones.

This clonotype was seen at least ten times. The chain has TRBV19 and TRBJ1-1; 7 bases agree with TRBD1. CDR1 and CDR2 from the germline V gene are LNHDA and SQIVND (reference sequence). The CDR3 consists of 14 residues. V was clipped by 5 bases and J by 1 base; unmatched bases: 4. As DNA, the CDR3 is TGTGCCAGTAGTGTACAGGGGCGGAACACTGAAGCTTTCTTT. Its protein product is CASSVQGRNTEAFF. The full variable domain, completed using reference TRBV19 and TRBJ1-1, is DGGITQSPKYLFRKEGQNVTLSCEQNLNHDAMYWYRQDPGQGLRLIYYSQIVNDFQKGDIAEGYSVSREKKESFPLTVTSAQKNPTAFYLCASSVQGRNTEAFFGQGTRLTVV.

This clonotype was seen a handful of times. The V gene is TRBV19, the J gene TRBJ2-7; D is unresolved. Per germline, CDR1 LNHDA and CDR2 SQIVND (reference sequence). There are 13 residues in the CDR3. V was shortened by 4 bases and J by 2 bases, with 9 bases between the two germline ends. The CDR3 DNA is TGTGCCAGTAGTAGAACAGAGCCCTACGAGCAGTACTTC. It is translated as CASSRTEPYEQYF.

This clonotype was seen only a few times. A junction boundary mismatches the germline segment, possibly from a read error. The J gene is TRBJ2-3, the V gene TRBV5-1; TRBD1 matches 12 bases. Germline V gives CDR1 SGHRS, CDR2 YFSETQ. CDR3 length: 17 residues. The CDR3 coding sequence is TGCGTCAGCAGCCCCCAGATGGGACAGGGGGCAGGAGATACGCAGTATTTT. Translating it yields CVSSPQMGQGAGDTQYF.

This clonotype appeared many times. The genes are TRBV7-9 and TRBJ1-1; 8 bases map to TRBD1. Losses at the gene ends were 2 bases for V and 0 bases for J; bases not matched to a gene: 2. CDR3 length: 15 residues. Looked up from germline, CDR1 is SEHNR and CDR2 is FQNEAQ (reference sequence). The CDR3 loop reads CASSLNRGMNTEAFF. The DNA of the CDR3 is TGTGCCAGCAGCTTAAACAGGGGGATGAACACTGAAGCTTTCTTT.

This clonotype showed up just a few times. The chain combines TRBV5-1 with TRBJ1-4; 7 bases line up with TRBD1. With 0 bases clipped from V and 12 bases from J, the junction kept 8 bases outside the gene matches. The germline gives CDR1 SGHRS, CDR2 YFSETQ. The CDR3 has 14 amino acids. CDR3 loop: CASSLDPQGEELFF. CDR3 nucleotide sequence: TGCGCCAGCAGCTTGGATCCGCAGGGGGAAGAACTGTTTTTT.

This clonotype came up many times. The chain has TRBV2 and TRBJ1-1; 9 bases agree with TRBD1. CDR1 and CDR2 (germline): SNHLY, FYNNEI. The CDR3 contains 17 residues. V lost 6 bases, J lost 0 bases, and 11 bases stayed unmatched. This chain's CDR3 is CASRGDRARAMNTEAFF. CDR3 bases: TGTGCCAGCAGGGGGGACAGGGCGAGGGCCATGAACACTGAAGCTTTCTTT.

This clonotype came up many times. J is TRBJ1-1 and V is TRBV3-1, with D unresolved. The germline gives CDR1 LGHDT, CDR2 YNNKEL (reference sequence). The CDR3 runs to 12 residues. V was pared by 5 bases and J by 3 bases, with 7 bases between. The CDR3 DNA is TGTGCCAGCAGCAGAACCGACACTGAAGCTTTCTTT. Translated, it gives CASSRTDTEAFF.

In its sample, this clonotype was seen many times. The rearrangement uses TRBV5-6 and TRBJ2-5; D is ambiguous. V dropped 2 bases and J dropped 5 bases, with 10 bases sitting between them. The CDR3 spans 13 residues. Looked up from germline, CDR1 is SGHDT and CDR2 is YYEEEE. CDR3 loop: CASSLGDLETQYF. The CDR3, as DNA: TGTGCCAGCAGCTTAGGTGATTTGGAGACCCAGTACTTC.